The 18 T cell receptor beta chains listed next were all sequenced from one sample in a study of cytotoxic CD8 clonotypes in ibrutinib-treated CLL. The assay was immunoSEQ multiplex PCR, and TCRdb's table has in-frame clones only and misses some. Of some 200,000 clones in the sample, 70% to 75% are singletons; the top ten hold more than 4.5%. The starting material was PBMCs, obtained after 12 months of ibrutinib treatment. The receptor source for this set is a human donor with chronic lymphocytic leukemia.

The chain couples TRBV5-1 to TRBJ2-7, with 7 bases fitting TRBD1. The J segment lost 7 bases and the V segment lost 3 bases, leaving 16 bases of the junction unmatched. The CDR3 totals 16 residues. Germline lookup yields CDR1 SGHRS and CDR2 YFSETQ. The CDR3 DNA is TGCGCCAGCAGCTCGTCGGGACAGTTAAGTGGGGTAGAGCAGTACTTC. This encodes CASSSSGQLSGVEQYF.

This chain uses TRBV9 with TRBJ1-3; D ambiguous. The CDR3 sequence is 16 residues long. Germline CDR1 SGDLS, CDR2 YYNGEE. The ends were cut back, 0 bases at V and 4 bases at J, with 14 bases in the middle. The CDR3 DNA is TGTGCCAGCAGCGTAGCTACCGACCCTTCAGGAAACACCATATATTTT. This codes for CASSVATDPSGNTIYF.

The chain has TRBV19 and TRBJ1-6; a weak D match, TRBD1 (6 bases). V was clipped by 4 bases and J by 9 bases, with 19 bases between them. The CDR3 has 16 residues. Germline V gene lookup returns CDR1 LNHDA and CDR2 SQIVND (reference sequence). This CDR3 is CASSNGGRNIGSPLHF. CDR3 coding DNA: TGTGCCAGTAGTAACGGGGGGCGAAACATCGGTTCACCCCTCCACTTT.

The V gene is TRBV7-9, the J gene TRBJ2-1, with D hard to call. Germline V gene sequence: CDR1 SEHNR, CDR2 FQNEAQ (reference sequence). This CDR3 region has 15 residues. V was pared by 1 base and J by 1 base, with 8 bases between. The CDR3 coding sequence is TGTGCCAGCAGCTTAGTCCTGGGATCCTACAATGAGCAGTTCTTC. Amino acids: CASSLVLGSYNEQFF.

The CDR3 protein is CATGANSPLHF. CDR3 nucleotide sequence: TGTGCCACGGGGGCAAATTCACCCCTCCACTTT. The rearrangement joins TRBV19 to TRBJ1-6; maybe TRBD1 (6 bases). CDR3 length: 11 amino acids. V lost 10 bases, J lost 7 bases, and 8 bases lay in between. Germline CDR1 is LNHDA and CDR2 is SQIVND (reference sequence).

This clone was observed a few times. V is TRBV5-6 and J is TRBJ1-1, with D unclear. Germline V lookup: CDR1 SGHDT, CDR2 YYEEEE. The CDR3 is 13 amino acids. Trimming shortened V by 3 bases and J by 5 bases, and 11 bases separated the two germline ends. CDR3 amino acids: CASSSRRLTEAFF. The CDR3 nucleotides are TGTGCCAGCAGCTCCAGGAGGTTGACTGAAGCTTTCTTT.

The genes are TRBV30 and TRBJ2-1, with 9 bases fitting TRBD1. The CDR3 sequence is 11 residues long. The V segment lost 6 bases and the J segment 7 bases; nucleotides outside the gene matches: 1. Germline CDR1 GTSNPN, CDR2 SVGIG (reference sequence). For the CDR3, the DNA is TGTGCCTGTGGGACAGGGAATGAGCAGTTCTTC. Its protein product is CACGTGNEQFF.

This sequence joins TRBV2 and TRBJ2-7; D might be TRBD1 (6 bases). Trimming removed 7 bases at V and 0 bases at J, with 16 bases between. Germline loops: CDR1 SNHLY, CDR2 FYNNEI. This CDR3 has 15 amino acids. CDR3 sequence reads: CASILQGRSSYEQYF. The CDR3 DNA reads TGTGCCAGCATTCTTCAGGGGCGCTCCTCCTACGAGCAGTACTTC.

J is TRBJ2-3 and V is TRBV27, with D possibly matching TRBD2 (7 bases). Deletions cut 4 bases from V and 2 bases from J, with 25 bases between. There are 19 residues in the CDR3. Germline values: CDR1 MNHEY, CDR2 SMNVEV (reference sequence). CDR3 in amino acids: CASSSTAPGGFGYTDTQYF. The CDR3 DNA is TGTGCCAGCAGTTCCACCGCCCCGGGGGGCTTCGGTTACACAGATACGCAGTATTTT.

The gene calls are TRBV29-1 and TRBJ1-2; 10 nucleotides align to TRBD1. V dropped 1 base and J dropped 5; count of bases not matched to a gene: 4. The CDR3 length is 14 residues. Germline CDR1 reads SQVTM; CDR2 reads ANQGSEA. CDR3 region: CSVEVWDRGYGYTF. The CDR3 nucleotides read TGCAGCGTTGAAGTGTGGGACAGGGGTTATGGCTACACCTTC. Using reference TRBV29-1 and TRBJ1-2 for the parts outside the CDR3, the full variable domain is SAVISQKPSRDICQRGTSLTIQCQVDSQVTMMFWYRQQPGQSLTLIATANQGSEATYESGFVIDKFPISRPNLTFSTLTVSNMSPEDSSIYLCSVEVWDRGYGYTFGSGTRLTVV.

The rearrangement links TRBV14 to TRBJ2-2, with TRBD1 as a possible D gene (5 bases). V dropped 0 bases and J dropped 7 bases, with 9 bases sitting between them. Germline V CDR1 and CDR2: SGHDN, FVKESK. The length of the CDR3 is 14 residues. The chain's CDR3 is CASSQDLRGGELFF. CDR3 sequence (DNA): TGTGCCAGCAGCCAAGATCTTAGGGGCGGGGAGCTGTTTTTT. Supplemented by reference TRBV14 and TRBJ2-2, the full variable domain reads EAGVTQFPSHSVIEKGQTVTLRCDPISGHDNLYWYRRVMGKEIKFLLHFVKESKQDESGMPNNRFLAERTGGTYSTLKVQPAELEDSGVYFCASSQDLRGGELFFGEGSRLTVL.

A few counts support this clone. The CDR3 is CASSPRVESSYNSPLHF. CDR3 in DNA: TGTGCCAGTAGTCCAAGGGTTGAGAGCTCCTATAATTCACCCCTCCACTTT. The V and J genes are TRBV19 and TRBJ1-6; D is uncertain. Germline V gene sequence: CDR1 LNHDA, CDR2 SQIVND (reference sequence). The V gene lost 5 bases and the J gene lost 0 bases, with 14 bases spanning the gap. The CDR3 is made up of 17 amino acids.

The V and J genes are TRBV6-5 and TRBJ1-5; possible D gene TRBD1, 6 bases. V lost 11 bases and J lost 0, with 14 bases in between. This CDR3 has 14 residues. The germline V gene has CDR1 MNHEY and CDR2 SVGAGI. CDR3 nucleotides: TGTGCCGCGGGGGGGGACAATAGCAATCAGCCCCAGCATTTT. It codes for CAAGGDNSNQPQHF.

The chain combines TRBV9 with TRBJ1-3; D is unclear. Per the germline V gene, CDR1 is SGDLS and CDR2 is YYNGEE. V was shortened by 3 bases and J by 0 bases, with 7 bases between the two germline ends. The CDR3 length is 14 residues. The CDR3 DNA sequence: TGTGCCAGCAGCGAACACTACTCTGGAAACACCATATATTTT. It is translated as CASSEHYSGNTIYF.

V is TRBV5-1 and J is TRBJ2-7; TRBD2 aligns across 12 bases. J was trimmed by 1 base and V by 5 bases; bases with no gene match: 7. CDR3 size: 16 residues. CDR1 and CDR2 from the germline V gene are SGHRS and YFSETQ. The CDR3 sequence: CASSSAGLAGSYEQYF. The CDR3 DNA is TGCGCCAGCAGTTCAGCCGGACTAGCGGGATCCTACGAGCAGTACTTC.

The chain couples TRBV5-1 to TRBJ2-3; D gene ambiguous. Germline CDR1 reads SGHRS; CDR2 reads YFSETQ. The CDR3 has 15 amino acids. Trimming removed 3 bases at V and 4 bases at J, with 15 bases between. CDR3 sequence: CASSSNSRGADTQYF. The CDR3 nucleotides are TGCGCCAGCAGCTCAAACTCCCGTGGGGCAGATACGCAGTATTTT.

J is TRBJ2-1 and V is TRBV11-2, with 7 nucleotides matching TRBD2. Per the germline V gene, CDR1 is SGHAT and CDR2 is FQNNGV. The CDR3 extends over 16 amino acids. With 1 base clipped from V and 6 bases from J, the junction kept 9 bases outside the gene matches. The CDR3 here is CASSLVVLAPGNEQFF. CDR3 DNA: TGTGCCAGCAGCTTAGTGGTACTAGCGCCCGGCAATGAGCAGTTCTTC.

The chain recombines TRBV11-2 with TRBJ1-2; D is ambiguous. This CDR3 contains 15 residues. Germline assignment: CDR1 SGHAT and CDR2 FQNNGV. V shed 0 bases and J shed 2 bases, with 10 bases lying between them. The DNA for the CDR3 is TGTGCCAGCAGCTTAGATCTATCAGCGAACTATGGCTACACCTTC. This codes for CASSLDLSANYGYTF.